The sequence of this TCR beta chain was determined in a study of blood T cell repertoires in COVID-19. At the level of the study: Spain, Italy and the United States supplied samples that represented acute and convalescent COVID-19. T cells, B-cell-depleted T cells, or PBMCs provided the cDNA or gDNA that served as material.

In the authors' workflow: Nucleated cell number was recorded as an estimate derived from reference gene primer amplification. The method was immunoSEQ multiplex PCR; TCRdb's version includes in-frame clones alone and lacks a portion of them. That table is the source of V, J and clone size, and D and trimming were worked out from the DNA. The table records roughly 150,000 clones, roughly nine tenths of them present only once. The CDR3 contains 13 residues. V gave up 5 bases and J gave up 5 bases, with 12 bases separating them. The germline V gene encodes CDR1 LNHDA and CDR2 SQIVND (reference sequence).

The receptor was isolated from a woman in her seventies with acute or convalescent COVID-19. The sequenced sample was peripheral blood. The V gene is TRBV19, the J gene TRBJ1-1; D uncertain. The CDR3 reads CASSARGLTEAFF. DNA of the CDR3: TGTGCCAGTAGTGCCCGCGGGCTGACTGAAGCTTTCTTT.